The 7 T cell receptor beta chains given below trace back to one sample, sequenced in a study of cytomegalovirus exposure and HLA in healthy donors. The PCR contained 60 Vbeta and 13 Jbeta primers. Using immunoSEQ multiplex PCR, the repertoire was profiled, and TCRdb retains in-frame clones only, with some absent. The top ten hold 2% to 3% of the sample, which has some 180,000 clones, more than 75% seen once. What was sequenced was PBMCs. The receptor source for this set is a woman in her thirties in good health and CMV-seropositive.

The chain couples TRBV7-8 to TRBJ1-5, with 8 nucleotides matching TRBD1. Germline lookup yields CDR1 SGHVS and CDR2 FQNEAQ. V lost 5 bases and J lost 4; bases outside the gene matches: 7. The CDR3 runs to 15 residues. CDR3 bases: TGTGCCAGCAGCCTGGACAGGGTAGGAAATCAGCCCCAGCATTTT. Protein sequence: CASSLDRVGNQPQHF.

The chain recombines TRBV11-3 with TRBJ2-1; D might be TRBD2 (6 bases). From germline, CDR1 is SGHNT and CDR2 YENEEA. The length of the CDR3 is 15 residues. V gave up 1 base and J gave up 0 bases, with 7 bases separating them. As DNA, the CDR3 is TGTGCCAGCAGCTTAGGCGGGGCCTCCTACAATGAGCAGTTCTTC. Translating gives CASSLGGASYNEQFF.

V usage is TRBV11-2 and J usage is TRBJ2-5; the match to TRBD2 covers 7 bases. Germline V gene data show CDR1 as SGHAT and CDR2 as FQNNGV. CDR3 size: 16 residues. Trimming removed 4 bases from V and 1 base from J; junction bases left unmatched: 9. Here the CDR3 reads CASSSRRGLGQETQYF. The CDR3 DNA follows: TGTGCCAGCAGCTCAAGGCGGGGGTTGGGCCAAGAGACCCAGTACTTC.

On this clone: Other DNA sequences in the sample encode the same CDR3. CDR3 sequence (DNA): TGTGCCAGCAGCCTTGGAAACACCATATATTTT. Its protein is CASSLGNTIYF. The rearrangement uses TRBV11-2 and TRBJ1-3; no clear D. V was clipped by 5 bases and J by 3 bases, with 2 bases between them. Per germline, CDR1 SGHAT and CDR2 FQNNGV. The CDR3 runs 11 residues.

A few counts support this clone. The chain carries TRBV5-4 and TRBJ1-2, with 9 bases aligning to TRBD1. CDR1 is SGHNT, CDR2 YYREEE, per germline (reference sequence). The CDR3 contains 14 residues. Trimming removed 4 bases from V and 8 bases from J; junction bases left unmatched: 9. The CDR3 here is CASSRGYRGQGYTF. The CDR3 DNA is TGTGCCAGCAGCAGGGGTTACAGGGGGCAAGGCTACACCTTC.

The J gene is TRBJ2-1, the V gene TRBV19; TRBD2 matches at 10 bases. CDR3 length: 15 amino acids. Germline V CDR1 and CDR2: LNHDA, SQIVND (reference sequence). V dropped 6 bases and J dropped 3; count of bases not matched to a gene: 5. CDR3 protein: CASRPVAGGYNEQFF. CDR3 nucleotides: TGTGCCAGTAGGCCGGTAGCGGGGGGCTACAATGAGCAGTTCTTC. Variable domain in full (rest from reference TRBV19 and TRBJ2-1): DGGITQSPKYLFRKEGQNVTLSCEQNLNHDAMYWYRQDPGQGLRLIYYSQIVNDFQKGDIAEGYSVSREKKESFPLTVTSAQKNPTAFYLCASRPVAGGYNEQFFGPGTRLTVL.

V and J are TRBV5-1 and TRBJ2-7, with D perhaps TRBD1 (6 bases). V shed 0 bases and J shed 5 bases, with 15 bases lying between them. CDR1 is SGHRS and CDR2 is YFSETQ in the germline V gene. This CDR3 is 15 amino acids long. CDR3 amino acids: CASSLGDTLVHEQYF. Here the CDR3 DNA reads TGCGCCAGCAGCTTGGGGGACACCTTAGTCCACGAGCAGTACTTC.